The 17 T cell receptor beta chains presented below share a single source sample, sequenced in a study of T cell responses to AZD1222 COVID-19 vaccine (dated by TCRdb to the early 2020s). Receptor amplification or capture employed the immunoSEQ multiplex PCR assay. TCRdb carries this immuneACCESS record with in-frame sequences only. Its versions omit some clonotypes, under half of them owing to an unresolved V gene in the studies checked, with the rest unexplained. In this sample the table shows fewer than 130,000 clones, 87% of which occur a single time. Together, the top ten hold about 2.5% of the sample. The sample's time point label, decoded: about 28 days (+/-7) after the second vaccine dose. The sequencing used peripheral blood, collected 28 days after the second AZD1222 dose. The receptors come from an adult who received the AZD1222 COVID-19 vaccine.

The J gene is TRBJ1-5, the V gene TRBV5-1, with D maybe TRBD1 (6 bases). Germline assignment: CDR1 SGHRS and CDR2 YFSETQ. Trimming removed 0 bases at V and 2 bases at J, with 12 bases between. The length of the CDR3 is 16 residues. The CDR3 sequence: CASSLGVQGGNQPQHF. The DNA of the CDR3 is TGCGCCAGCAGCTTGGGTGTACAGGGCGGCAATCAGCCCCAGCATTTT.

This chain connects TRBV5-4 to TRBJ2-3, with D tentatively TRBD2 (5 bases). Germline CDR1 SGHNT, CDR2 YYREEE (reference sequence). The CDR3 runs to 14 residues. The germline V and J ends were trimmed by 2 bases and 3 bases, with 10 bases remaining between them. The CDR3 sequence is CASSFTGGTDTQYF. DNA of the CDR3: TGTGCCAGCAGCTTTACCGGAGGAACAGATACGCAGTATTTT.

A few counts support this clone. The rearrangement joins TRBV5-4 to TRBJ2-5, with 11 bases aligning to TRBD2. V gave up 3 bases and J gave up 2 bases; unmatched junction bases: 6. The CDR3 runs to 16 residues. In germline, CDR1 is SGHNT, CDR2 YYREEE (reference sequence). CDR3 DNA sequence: TGTGCCAGCAGCTCAAGACTAGCGGGACCTCAAGAGACCCAGTACTTC. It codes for CASSSRLAGPQETQYF.

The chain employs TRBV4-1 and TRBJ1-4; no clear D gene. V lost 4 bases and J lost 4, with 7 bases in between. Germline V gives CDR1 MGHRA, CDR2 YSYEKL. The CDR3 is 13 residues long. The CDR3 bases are TGCGCCAGCAGCCGGAACGGTAATGAAAAACTGTTTTTT. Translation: CASSRNGNEKLFF.

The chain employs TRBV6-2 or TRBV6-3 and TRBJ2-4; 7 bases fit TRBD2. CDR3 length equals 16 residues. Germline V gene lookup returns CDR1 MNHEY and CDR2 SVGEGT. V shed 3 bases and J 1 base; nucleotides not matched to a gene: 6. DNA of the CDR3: TGTGCCAGCAGTTATGTTGCGGGAGTGGCCAAAAACATTCAGTACTTC. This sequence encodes CASSYVAGVAKNIQYF.

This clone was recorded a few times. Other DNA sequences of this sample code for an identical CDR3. The CDR3 region has the DNA TGTGCCAGCAGTTTAACCGGGGGAAGCAATCAGCCCCAGCATTTT. Residues: CASSLTGGSNQPQHF. This chain connects TRBV28 to TRBJ1-5, with D possibly TRBD1 on 5 matching bases. CDR1 is MDHEN, CDR2 SYDVKM, per germline. The germline V and J ends were trimmed by 2 bases and 1 base, with 9 bases remaining between them. The CDR3 loop spans 15 amino acids.

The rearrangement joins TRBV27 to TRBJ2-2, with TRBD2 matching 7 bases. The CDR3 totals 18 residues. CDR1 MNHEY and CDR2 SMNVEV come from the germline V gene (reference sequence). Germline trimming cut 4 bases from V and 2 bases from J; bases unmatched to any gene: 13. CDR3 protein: CASSSYRGLADNTGELFF. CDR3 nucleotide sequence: TGTGCCAGCAGTTCCTATAGGGGCCTAGCGGATAACACCGGGGAGCTGTTTTTT.

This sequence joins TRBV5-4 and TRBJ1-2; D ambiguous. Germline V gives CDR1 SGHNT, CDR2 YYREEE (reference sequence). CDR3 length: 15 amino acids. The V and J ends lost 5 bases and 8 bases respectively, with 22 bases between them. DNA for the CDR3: TGTGCCAGCAGGCGGAACGCTCGGACGGCGGCGGGCTACACCTTC. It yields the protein CASRRNARTAAGYTF.

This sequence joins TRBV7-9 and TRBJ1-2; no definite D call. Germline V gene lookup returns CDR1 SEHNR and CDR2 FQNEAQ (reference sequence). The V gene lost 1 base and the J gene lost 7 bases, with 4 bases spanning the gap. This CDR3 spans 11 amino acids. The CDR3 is CASSLEVGYTF. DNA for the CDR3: TGTGCCAGCAGCTTAGAGGTTGGCTACACCTTC.

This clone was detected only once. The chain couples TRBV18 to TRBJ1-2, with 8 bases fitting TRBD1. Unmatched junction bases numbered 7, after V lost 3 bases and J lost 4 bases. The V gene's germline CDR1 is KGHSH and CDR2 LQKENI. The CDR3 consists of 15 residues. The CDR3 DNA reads TGTGCCAGCTCACCGCTGGACAGGGATCTCTATGGCTACACCTTC. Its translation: CASSPLDRDLYGYTF.

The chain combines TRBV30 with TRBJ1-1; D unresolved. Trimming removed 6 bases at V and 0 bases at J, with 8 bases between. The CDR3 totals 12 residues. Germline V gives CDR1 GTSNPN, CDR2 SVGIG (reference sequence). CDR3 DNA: TGTGCCTGTCTCCGCATGAACACTGAAGCTTTCTTT. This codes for CACLRMNTEAFF.

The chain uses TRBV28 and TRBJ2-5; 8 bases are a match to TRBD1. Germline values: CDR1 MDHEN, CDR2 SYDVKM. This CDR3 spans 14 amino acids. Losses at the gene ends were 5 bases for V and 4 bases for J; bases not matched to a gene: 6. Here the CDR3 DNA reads TGTGCCAGCAGTCACAGGGGGAATGGAGAGACCCAGTACTTC. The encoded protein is CASSHRGNGETQYF.

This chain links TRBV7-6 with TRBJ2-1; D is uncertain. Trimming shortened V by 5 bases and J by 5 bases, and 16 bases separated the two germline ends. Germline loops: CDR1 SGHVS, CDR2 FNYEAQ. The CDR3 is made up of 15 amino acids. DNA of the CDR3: TGTGCCAGCAGCCGAACCCGGCGGAGAGACAATGAGCAGTTCTTC. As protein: CASSRTRRRDNEQFF.

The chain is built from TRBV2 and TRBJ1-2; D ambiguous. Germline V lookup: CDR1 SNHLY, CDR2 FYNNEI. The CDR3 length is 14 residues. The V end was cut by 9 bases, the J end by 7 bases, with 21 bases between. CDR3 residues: CASPKLEDLSGYTF. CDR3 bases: TGTGCCAGTCCCAAGTTGGAGGACTTAAGTGGCTACACCTTC.

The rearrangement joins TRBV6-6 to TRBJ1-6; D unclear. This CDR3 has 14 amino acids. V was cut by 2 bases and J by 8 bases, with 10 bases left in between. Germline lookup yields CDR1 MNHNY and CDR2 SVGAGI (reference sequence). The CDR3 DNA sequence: TGTGCCAGCAGTTACGCTGCCGGGGATTCACCCCTCCACTTT. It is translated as CASSYAAGDSPLHF.

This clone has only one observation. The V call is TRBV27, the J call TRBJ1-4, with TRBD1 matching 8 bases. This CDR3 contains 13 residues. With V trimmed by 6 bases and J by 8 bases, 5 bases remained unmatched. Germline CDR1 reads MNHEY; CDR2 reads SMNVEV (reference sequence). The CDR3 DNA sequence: TGTGCCAGCAGGCTCAGGGGGCAGGAAAAACTGTTTTTT. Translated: CASRLRGQEKLFF.

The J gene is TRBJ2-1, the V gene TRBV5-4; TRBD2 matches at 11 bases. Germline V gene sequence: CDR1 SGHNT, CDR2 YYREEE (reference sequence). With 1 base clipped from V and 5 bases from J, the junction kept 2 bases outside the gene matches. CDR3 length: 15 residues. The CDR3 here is CASSLTSGSHNEQFF. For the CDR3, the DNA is TGTGCCAGCAGCTTGACTAGCGGGAGCCACAATGAGCAGTTCTTC.